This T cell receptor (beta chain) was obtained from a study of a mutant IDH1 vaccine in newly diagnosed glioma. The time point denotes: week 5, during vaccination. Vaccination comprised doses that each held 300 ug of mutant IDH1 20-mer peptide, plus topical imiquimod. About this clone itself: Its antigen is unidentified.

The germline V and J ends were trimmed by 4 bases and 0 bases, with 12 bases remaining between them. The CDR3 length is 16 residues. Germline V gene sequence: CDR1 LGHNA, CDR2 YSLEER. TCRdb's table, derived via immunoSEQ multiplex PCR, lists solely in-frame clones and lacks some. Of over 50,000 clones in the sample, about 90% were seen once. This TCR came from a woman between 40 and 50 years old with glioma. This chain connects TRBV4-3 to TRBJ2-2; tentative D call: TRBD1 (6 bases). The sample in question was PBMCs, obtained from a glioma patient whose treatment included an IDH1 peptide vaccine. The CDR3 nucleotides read TGCGCCAGCAGCCCTCAGACAGGTTCGAACACCGGGGAGCTGTTTTTT. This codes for CASSPQTGSNTGELFF.